This paragraph reports one T cell receptor (beta chain). The antigen remains undetermined. CDR3 length: 16 amino acids. V dropped 3 bases and J dropped 0 bases, with 12 bases sitting between them. The germline V gene has CDR1 SGHAT and CDR2 FQDESV (reference sequence). This record belongs to a study of T cell responses to AZD1222 COVID-19 vaccine. Whole-study findings and limits: It was only a handful of AZD1222 recipients who were seropositive at baseline. A mostly white British donor set with more females was recruited, and clonal diversity was possibly underestimated.

Using immunoSEQ multiplex PCR, the repertoire was profiled, and TCRdb retains in-frame clones only, with some absent. This table has more than 85,000 clones, about nine tenths appearing once. V and J are TRBV11-1 and TRBJ1-5, with D hard to call. Sequencing was performed on peripheral blood, taken 28 days after the second AZD1222 dose. The sequence came from an adult who received the AZD1222 COVID-19 vaccine. The CDR3 region is CASSFRRKDSNQPQHF. Here the CDR3 DNA reads TGTGCCAGCAGCTTCCGCAGGAAGGATAGCAATCAGCCCCAGCATTTT.